These 26 T cell receptor beta chains originate from one sample sequenced in a study of persistence of HIV-infected CD4 T cells. No cognate antigen is known for these TCRs. The libraries were made with immunoSEQ version 4 in survey mode. Produced via immunoSEQ multiplex PCR; TCRdb's table is partial and in-frame only. The sample comprises 45,000 or so clones, over 80% of which are singletons, and about 3% rests with the top ten. Nonspecific anti-CD3/anti-CD28 bead stimulation represents the broad CD4+ T cell repertoire. Responding CD4+ T cells were sorted by upregulation of both CD40 ligand and CD69. The sample here was CD4+ T cells sorted from PBMCs after approximately 19-hour stimulation, taken from a patient who received antiretroviral therapy. Receptors were obtained from an adult woman with HIV who was CMV-seropositive.

The genes are TRBV7-8 and TRBJ2-7; 7 positions agree with TRBD1. V dropped 1 base and J dropped 1; count of bases not matched to a gene: 4. CDR3 length equals 15 residues. The germline V gene encodes CDR1 SGHVS and CDR2 FQNEAQ. The CDR3 nucleotides are TGTGCCAGCAGCTTAGAGCAGGGGGATTCCTACGAGCAGTACTTC. It codes for CASSLEQGDSYEQYF.

V gene TRBV5-5 combines with J gene TRBJ1-1; D is ambiguous. The germline V gene encodes CDR1 SGHKS and CDR2 YYEKEE (reference sequence). CDR3 length equals 12 residues. Deletions cut 0 bases from V and 4 bases from J, with 4 bases between. Here the CDR3 reads CASSLDSTEAFF. As DNA, the CDR3 is TGTGCCAGCAGCTTGGATAGCACTGAAGCTTTCTTT.

The chain recombines TRBV23-1 with TRBJ1-1; tentative D call: TRBD1 (6 bases). TRBV23-1 qualifies as an ORF whose function is uncertain. CDR3 size: 13 residues. V was clipped by 8 bases and J by 2 bases, with 12 bases between them. CDR3 in DNA: TGCGCCAGCGGGAAGGGGGGAAACACTGAAGCTTTCTTT. It yields the protein CASGKGGNTEAFF.

This sequence joins TRBV6-5 and TRBJ2-7, with 13 bases identical to TRBD2. The germline V gene encodes CDR1 MNHEY and CDR2 SVGAGI. The V gene end was trimmed by 6 bases and the J gene end by 7 bases; junction bases not matched to a gene: 9. This CDR3 spans 15 amino acids. This chain's CDR3 is CASSRLAGGSWEQYF. The CDR3 DNA reads TGTGCCAGCAGCCGACTAGCGGGAGGTTCTTGGGAGCAGTACTTC.

The chain links TRBV12-3 or TRBV12-4 to TRBJ2-1, with 8 bases lining up with TRBD1. The CDR3 extends over 13 amino acids. Germline trimming cut 5 bases from V and 9 bases from J; bases unmatched to any gene: 6. CDR3 DNA sequence: TGTGCCAGCAGTCGATCACAGGGGGTTGAGCAGTTCTTC. Its protein is CASSRSQGVEQFF.

The count of this clone is one. This chain joins TRBV19 and TRBJ2-3, with 9 positions matching TRBD1. Germline values: CDR1 LNHDA, CDR2 SQIVND (reference sequence). The CDR3 totals 16 residues. V lost 5 bases and J lost 0; bases outside the gene matches: 6. Here the CDR3 DNA reads TGTGCCAGTAGTCCCCTGGGACAGGGAAGCACAGATACGCAGTATTTT. Its protein is CASSPLGQGSTDTQYF.

V usage is TRBV9 and J usage is TRBJ2-1; 11 positions match TRBD1. Germline lookup yields CDR1 SGDLS and CDR2 YYNGEE. The CDR3 totals 16 residues. Losses at the gene ends were 0 bases for V and 4 bases for J; bases not matched to a gene: 3. CDR3 nucleotide sequence: TGTGCCAGCAGCGTAGTCGGACAGGGGGCTTACAATGAGCAGTTCTTC. This encodes CASSVVGQGAYNEQFF.

This clone was detected a few times. V is TRBV2 and J is TRBJ2-2; weak D call: TRBD1 (6 bases). This CDR3 has 12 residues. Germline CDR1 SNHLY, CDR2 FYNNEI. The V gene lost 0 bases and the J gene lost 13 bases, with 9 bases spanning the gap. This CDR3 is CASSEAGGTLFF. CDR3 in DNA: TGTGCCAGCAGTGAAGCAGGGGGAACGCTGTTTTTT.

The chain combines TRBV5-6 with TRBJ1-1; D might be TRBD1 (5 bases). V lost 6 bases, J lost 1 base, and 22 bases lay in between. The CDR3 is 17 residues long. Germline-derived CDR1 and CDR2 are SGHDT and YYEEEE. CDR3 residues: CASTLSRDQARNTEAFF. For the CDR3, the DNA is TGTGCCAGCACCCTGTCCAGGGACCAGGCCCGGAACACTGAAGCTTTCTTT. The full variable domain, completed using reference TRBV5-6 and TRBJ1-1, is DAGVTQSPTHLIKTRGQQVTLRCSPKSGHDTVSWYQQALGQGPQFIFQYYEEEERQRGNFPDRFSGHQFPNYSSELNVNALLLGDSALYLCASTLSRDQARNTEAFFGQGTRLTVV.

The chain has TRBV29-1 and TRBJ1-2; D gene uncertain. The ends were cut back, 5 bases at V and 2 bases at J, with 12 bases in the middle. This CDR3 spans 13 amino acids. The V gene's germline CDR1 is SQVTM and CDR2 ANQGSEA. The CDR3 sequence: CSVPRTVNYGYTF. CDR3 in DNA: TGCAGCGTTCCCCGGACGGTAAACTATGGCTACACCTTC.

This clone came up a few times. The chain joins TRBV7-2 to TRBJ1-1, with D hard to call. Germline lookup yields CDR1 SGHTA and CDR2 FQGNSA. V was trimmed by 1 base and J by 1 base, leaving 10 bases between them. This CDR3 region has 15 residues. CDR3 coding DNA: TGTGCCAGCAGCTTAGAGATCAGGCCGAACACTGAAGCTTTCTTT. It codes for CASSLEIRPNTEAFF.

The chain recombines TRBV9 with TRBJ1-2; 10 bases line up with TRBD1. The CDR3 loop spans 16 amino acids. Germline V gene sequence: CDR1 SGDLS, CDR2 YYNGEE. The V and J ends lost 0 bases and 8 bases, in that order; junction bases with no gene match: 10. The CDR3 DNA follows: TGTGCCAGCAGCGTAGATGACAGGGGGCTTATGGAAGGCTACACCTTC. Residues: CASSVDDRGLMEGYTF.

The chain employs TRBV3-1 (or the pseudogene TRBV3-2) and TRBJ2-5, with 9 bases fitting TRBD2. Germline CDR1 is LGHDT and CDR2 is YNNKEL (reference sequence). The CDR3 is 15 residues long. The J segment lost 5 bases and the V segment lost 4 bases, leaving 8 bases of the junction unmatched. The CDR3 nucleotides read TGTGCCAGCAGCCCGACGGCGGGGGGGTGGGAGACCCAGTACTTC. It is translated as CASSPTAGGWETQYF.

This sequence joins TRBV27 and TRBJ1-2; 8 bases match TRBD1. Trimming took 6 bases from V and 7 from J; bases not matched to a gene: 7. This CDR3 is built from 13 residues. CDR1 is MNHEY and CDR2 is SMNVEV in the germline V gene (reference sequence). CDR3 loop: CASRGQVATGYTF. DNA for the CDR3: TGTGCCAGCAGGGGACAGGTGGCGACTGGCTACACCTTC.

This clone was found once. The rearrangement uses TRBV20-1 and TRBJ1-1; D is perhaps TRBD1 (5 bases). The CDR3 length is 13 residues. V lost 3 bases, J lost 1 base, and 9 bases lay in between. In germline, CDR1 is DFQATT, CDR2 SNEGSKA (reference sequence). The CDR3 DNA reads TGCAGTGCTAGTGGACAACCGAACACTGAAGCTTTCTTT. It yields the protein CSASGQPNTEAFF.

This clone has a single count. The chain carries TRBV5-5 and TRBJ2-7, with 9 bases aligning to TRBD1. There are 15 residues in the CDR3. The V gene end was trimmed by 4 bases and the J gene end by 2 bases; junction bases not matched to a gene: 7. The germline V gene encodes CDR1 SGHKS and CDR2 YYEKEE (reference sequence). The CDR3, as DNA: TGTGCCAGCAGCCCGTCCGGGACAGGGCCCTACGAGCAGTACTTC. This gives the protein CASSPSGTGPYEQYF.

The V call is TRBV3-1 (or the pseudogene TRBV3-2), the J call TRBJ1-3; D perhaps matches TRBD1 (5 bases). The germline V gene has CDR1 LGHDT and CDR2 YNNKEL (reference sequence). The length of the CDR3 is 16 residues. V was shortened by 2 bases and J by 3 bases, with 14 bases between the two germline ends. The CDR3 DNA reads as TGTGCCAGCAGCCAACTTGGAGGACACCTTGGAAACACCATATATTTT. Protein product: CASSQLGGHLGNTIYF.

J is TRBJ1-3 and V is TRBV11-3; no reliable D call. From germline, CDR1 is SGHNT and CDR2 YENEEA. The CDR3 runs to 14 residues. The germline V and J ends were trimmed by 3 bases and 0 bases, with 6 bases remaining between them. As DNA, the CDR3 is TGTGCCAGCAGCTTCAGCCTCTCTGGAAACACCATATATTTT. Its translation: CASSFSLSGNTIYF.

The chain is built from TRBV6-6 and TRBJ1-1; D gene ambiguous. This CDR3 is 14 amino acids long. The germline V and J ends were trimmed by 4 bases and 1 base, with 10 bases remaining between them. Germline V gene sequence: CDR1 MNHNY, CDR2 SVGAGI (reference sequence). The DNA of the CDR3 is TGTGCCAGCAGTTCGGGGTGGAAGAACACTGAAGCTTTCTTT. This gives the protein CASSSGWKNTEAFF.

This clone was detected once. V is TRBV3-1 (or the pseudogene TRBV3-2) and J is TRBJ1-1, with 9 nucleotides matching TRBD1. The CDR3 runs to 17 residues. Germline V gene sequence: CDR1 LGHDT, CDR2 YNNKEL (reference sequence). The trim removed 5 bases at V and 3 bases at J, leaving 13 bases unmatched. In nucleotides, the CDR3 is TGTGCCAGCAGCGACCCGGGGTACAGGGGGCGCGACACTGAAGCTTTCTTT. This gives the protein CASSDPGYRGRDTEAFF.

The genes are TRBV29-1 and TRBJ2-1; 11 positions match TRBD1. The V and J ends lost 5 bases and 8 bases, in that order; junction bases with no gene match: 11. Germline loops: CDR1 SQVTM, CDR2 ANQGSEA. The CDR3 has 15 amino acids. The CDR3 nucleotides read TGCAGCGTTACTCCGGGACAGGGGGTGATCGATGAGCAGTTCTTC. Protein sequence: CSVTPGQGVIDEQFF.

CDR3 in DNA: TGTGCCACCGCGCCCGCCGGTGGCACTGAAGCTTTCTTT. Protein sequence: CATAPAGGTEAFF. The chain combines TRBV2 with TRBJ1-1; no definite D call. V was pared by 10 bases and J by 4 bases, with 16 bases between. Germline CDR1 reads SNHLY; CDR2 reads FYNNEI. This CDR3 has 13 amino acids.

J is TRBJ1-6 and V is TRBV7-3, with D perhaps TRBD1 (5 bases). Trimming took off 4 bases at V and 10 bases at J, with 14 bases between the two ends. Germline V gives CDR1 SGHTA, CDR2 FQGTGA. This CDR3 has 14 residues. The chain's CDR3 is CASSYSGPGSPLHF. For the CDR3, the DNA is TGTGCCAGCAGCTATTCGGGACCGGGATCACCCCTCCACTTT.

This clone was seen a handful of times. J is TRBJ1-6 and V is TRBV6-1; TRBD1 matches at 9 bases. V shed 3 bases, J shed 4 bases, and the junction held 1 base outside the gene matches. The germline V gene encodes CDR1 MNHNS and CDR2 SASEGT. CDR3 size: 15 residues. CDR3 DNA sequence: TGTGCCAGCAGTGAGGGGACAGGGTATAATTCACCCCTCCACTTT. It specifies CASSEGTGYNSPLHF.

The chain links TRBV23-1 to TRBJ2-5; 9 positions agree with TRBD1. TRBV23-1 counts as an open reading frame of uncertain function. The CDR3 has 15 amino acids. The junction had 6 bases not matched to a gene; V was cut back by 2 bases and J by 5 bases. The CDR3 region has the DNA TGCGCCAGCAGTCAACCGGGACAGGGAAGGGAGACCCAGTACTTC. This translates into CASSQPGQGRETQYF.

This sequence joins TRBV5-6 and TRBJ2-6; TRBD1 matches at 8 bases. This CDR3 has 15 amino acids. With V trimmed by 4 bases and J by 2 bases, 2 bases remained unmatched. Germline values: CDR1 SGHDT, CDR2 YYEEEE. The CDR3: CASSPQGAGANVLTF. The CDR3 bases are TGTGCCAGCAGCCCACAGGGGGCTGGGGCCAACGTCCTGACTTTC.